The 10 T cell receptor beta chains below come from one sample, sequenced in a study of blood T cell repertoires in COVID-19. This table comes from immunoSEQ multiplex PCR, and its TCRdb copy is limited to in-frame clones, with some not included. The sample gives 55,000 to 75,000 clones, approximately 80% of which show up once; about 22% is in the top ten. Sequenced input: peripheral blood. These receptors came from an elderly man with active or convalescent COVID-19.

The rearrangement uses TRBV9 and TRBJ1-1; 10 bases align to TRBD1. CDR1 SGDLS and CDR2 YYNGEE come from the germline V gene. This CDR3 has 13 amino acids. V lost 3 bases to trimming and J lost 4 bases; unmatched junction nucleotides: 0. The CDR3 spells CASSGTGGTEAFF. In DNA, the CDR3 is TGTGCCAGCAGCGGGACAGGGGGCACTGAAGCTTTCTTT.

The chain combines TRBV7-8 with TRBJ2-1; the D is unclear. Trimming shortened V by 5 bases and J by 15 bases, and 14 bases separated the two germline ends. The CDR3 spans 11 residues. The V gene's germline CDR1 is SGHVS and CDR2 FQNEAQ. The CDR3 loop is CASSLSGRWFF. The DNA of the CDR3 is TGTGCCAGCAGCCTCTCGGGTCGGTGGTTCTTC.

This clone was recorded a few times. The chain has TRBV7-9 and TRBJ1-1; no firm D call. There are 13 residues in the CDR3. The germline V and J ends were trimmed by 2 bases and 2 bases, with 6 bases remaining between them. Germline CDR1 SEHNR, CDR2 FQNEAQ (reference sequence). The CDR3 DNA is TGTGCCAGCAGCTTAAAATCTAACACTGAAGCTTTCTTT. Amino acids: CASSLKSNTEAFF. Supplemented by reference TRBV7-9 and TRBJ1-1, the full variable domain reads DTGVSQNPRHKITKRGQNVTFRCDPISEHNRLYWYRQTLGQGPEFLTYFQNEAQLEKSRLLSDRFSAERPKGSFSTLEIQRTEQGDSAMYLCASSLKSNTEAFFGQGTRLTVV.

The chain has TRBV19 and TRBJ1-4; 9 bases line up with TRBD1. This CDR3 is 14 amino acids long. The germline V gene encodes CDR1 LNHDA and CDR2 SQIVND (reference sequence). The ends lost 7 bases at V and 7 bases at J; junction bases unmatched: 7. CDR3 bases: TGTGCCAGTACCGGGACAGGGCAACCTGAAAAACTGTTTTTT. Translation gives CASTGTGQPEKLFF.

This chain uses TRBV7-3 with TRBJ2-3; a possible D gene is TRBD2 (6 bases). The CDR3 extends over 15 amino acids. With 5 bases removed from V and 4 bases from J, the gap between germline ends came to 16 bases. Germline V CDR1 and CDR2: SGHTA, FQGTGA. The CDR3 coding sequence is TGTGCCAGCAGCCCTCGACTAGTTGGTTCAGATACGCAGTATTTT. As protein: CASSPRLVGSDTQYF.

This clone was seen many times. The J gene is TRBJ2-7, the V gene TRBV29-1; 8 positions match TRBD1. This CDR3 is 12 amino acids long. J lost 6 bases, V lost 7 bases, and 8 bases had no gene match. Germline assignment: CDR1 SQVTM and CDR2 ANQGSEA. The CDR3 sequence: CSATAQGGEQYF. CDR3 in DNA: TGCAGCGCTACAGCACAGGGGGGCGAGCAGTACTTC.

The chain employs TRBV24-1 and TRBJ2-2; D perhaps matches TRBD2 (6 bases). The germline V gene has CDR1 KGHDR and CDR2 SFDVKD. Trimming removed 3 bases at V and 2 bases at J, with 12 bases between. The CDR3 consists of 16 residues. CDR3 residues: CATSDGGTINTGELFF. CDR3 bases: TGTGCCACCAGTGATGGGGGGACCATTAACACCGGGGAGCTGTTTTTT.

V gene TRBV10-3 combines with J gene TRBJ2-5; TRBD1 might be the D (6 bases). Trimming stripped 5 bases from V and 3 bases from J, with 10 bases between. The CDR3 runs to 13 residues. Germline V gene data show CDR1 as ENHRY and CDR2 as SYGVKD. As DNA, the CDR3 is TGTGCCATCAGTACAGGGCTAGAAGAGACCCAGTACTTC. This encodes CAISTGLEETQYF.

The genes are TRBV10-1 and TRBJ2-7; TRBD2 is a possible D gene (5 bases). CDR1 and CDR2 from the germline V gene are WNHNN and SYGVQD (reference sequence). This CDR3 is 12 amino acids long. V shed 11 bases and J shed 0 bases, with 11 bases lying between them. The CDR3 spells CASSRGSYEQYF. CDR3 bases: TGCGCCTCTTCCCGGGGCTCCTACGAGCAGTACTTC.

The CDR3 DNA follows: TGTGCCAGCCCCACAGGGGGGCCCCGGGACAATGAGCAGTTCTTC. This encodes CASPTGGPRDNEQFF. V gene TRBV18 combines with J gene TRBJ2-1; TRBD1 matches at 8 bases. The CDR3 sequence is 15 residues long. From germline, CDR1 is KGHSH and CDR2 LQKENI. The junction had 11 bases not matched to a gene; V was cut back by 8 bases and J by 5 bases.